What follows are 15 T cell receptor beta chains derived from one specimen sequenced in a study of monozygotic twins with inflammatory bowel disease. TCRdb re-called the 5' RACE reads; every CDR3 protein appears as one record, without DNA. The table counts approximately 100,000 distinct CDR3 sequences; less than 2% lies in the top ten. Specimen: blood. The receptor source for this set is a human donor with ulcerative colitis or Crohn's disease, or a healthy co-twin of an affected twin (not recorded which).

This rearrangement joins TRBV6-5 to TRBJ2-1; there is no DNA to check the TCRdb D call of TRBD2. CDR1 and CDR2 from the germline V gene are MNHEY and SVGAGI. The CDR3 spans 12 residues. The CDR3 here is CASKRAATREFF.

The chain employs TRBV20-1 and TRBJ2-1. Germline values: CDR1 DFQATT, CDR2 SNEGSKA (reference sequence). There are 16 residues in the CDR3. CDR3 region: CSARGFGGSSYNEQFF.

The CDR3 protein is CASSDRTIPLGEQYF. The chain recombines TRBV5-5 with TRBJ2-7; TCRdb proposes TRBD1, but this gene call is untestable without DNA. The CDR3 length is 15 residues. Germline lookup yields CDR1 SGHKS and CDR2 YYEKEE (reference sequence).

The gene calls are TRBV7-2 and TRBJ2-1; with no DNA, the TCRdb D assignment of TRBD2 cannot be verified. This CDR3 has 14 amino acids. Germline CDR1 is SGHTA and CDR2 is FQGNSA. The CDR3 loop reads CASRGSGRGDEQFF.

The V and J genes are TRBV20-1 and TRBJ2-3; TCRdb designates TRBD2, a call that cannot be tested without DNA. The CDR3 contains 14 residues. Germline V gives CDR1 DFQATT, CDR2 SNEGSKA (reference sequence). CDR3 amino acids: CSGTGLLGLNTQYF.

The chain carries TRBV20-1 and TRBJ2-7; the D call of TRBD2 rests on TCRdb alone, since no DNA is present to check it. The CDR3 is 16 amino acids. From germline, CDR1 is DFQATT and CDR2 SNEGSKA (reference sequence). This CDR3 is CSARDLRRGDYYEQYF.

This CDR3 reads CSALSTAEETQYF. The gene calls are TRBV20-1 and TRBJ2-5; absent DNA, TCRdb's TRBD1 call cannot be checked. CDR1 and CDR2 (germline): DFQATT, SNEGSKA (reference sequence). This CDR3 comprises 13 residues.

CDR3 amino acids: CASSPDLPRTNEKLFF. The chain recombines TRBV9 with TRBJ1-4. CDR3 length: 16 amino acids. The germline V gene encodes CDR1 SGDLS and CDR2 YYNGEE.

The chain has TRBV20-1 and TRBJ2-1; TCRdb names TRBD1, which stays unverified in the absence of DNA. This CDR3 is 14 amino acids long. The germline V gene encodes CDR1 DFQATT and CDR2 SNEGSKA (reference sequence). CDR3 sequence: CSASRDRVGNEQFF.

V and J are TRBV27 and TRBJ2-6; checking the TCRdb D call of TRBD1 is not possible without DNA. From germline, CDR1 is MNHEY and CDR2 SMNVEV (reference sequence). The CDR3 covers 15 residues. The CDR3 loop reads CATGNRGAGANVLTF.

The chain combines TRBV3-1 with TRBJ2-1; with no DNA, the TCRdb D assignment of TRBD2 cannot be verified. The CDR3 loop spans 15 amino acids. Germline loops: CDR1 LGHDT, CDR2 YNNKEL (reference sequence). CDR3: CASSLSGGGYNEQFF.

This chain connects TRBV29-1 to TRBJ2-5; lacking DNA, the TRBD2 call made by TCRdb goes unchecked. CDR1 is SQVTM, CDR2 ANQGSEA, per germline. This CDR3 has 13 residues. CDR3: CSVPWTLQETQYF.

The V call is TRBV7-8, the J call TRBJ2-5; TCRdb selects TRBD1, and the lack of DNA leaves this call unchecked. Germline CDR1 SGHVS, CDR2 FQNEAQ. The CDR3 runs to 11 residues. The CDR3 sequence is CASSPRGDQYF.

V is TRBV7-9 and J is TRBJ2-7; TCRdb calls TRBD2, which cannot be checked without DNA. CDR1 SEHNR and CDR2 FQNEAQ come from the germline V gene (reference sequence). CDR3 length: 17 amino acids. CDR3 region: CASSFPPGLAGSYEQYF.

The gene calls are TRBV7-2 and TRBJ2-7. The CDR3 extends over 15 amino acids. Germline CDR1 SGHTA, CDR2 FQGNSA. The CDR3 loop is CASSLTGSGLSEQYF.